This passage covers 25 T cell receptor beta chains from one sample sequenced in a study of blood T cell repertoires in COVID-19. Here immunoSEQ multiplex PCR was the method, and the copy in TCRdb shows in-frame clones only, minus some. The sample consists of tens of thousands of clones, roughly 86% of them appearing once. The sample consisted of peripheral blood. The receptors originated from a human donor with active COVID-19. The donor label of this sample is uncertain.

This clone was counted a few times. The chain couples TRBV6-5 to TRBJ1-5; unclear D gene. The length of the CDR3 is 15 residues. Trimming left V 2 bases short and J 0 bases short, with 8 bases between. Looked up from germline, CDR1 is MNHEY and CDR2 is SVGAGI. The CDR3 is CASSYARNSNQPQHF. Written as DNA, the CDR3 is TGTGCCAGCAGTTACGCCAGAAATAGCAATCAGCCCCAGCATTTT.

The CDR3 bases are TGCGCCAGCAGCCAAGATAAGGAGCAGGGGGTCGACGAGCAGTACTTC. This gives the protein CASSQDKEQGVDEQYF. The chain carries TRBV4-1 and TRBJ2-7, with TRBD1 matching 7 bases. The junction had 10 bases not matched to a gene; V was cut back by 0 bases and J by 5 bases. Germline CDR1 reads MGHRA; CDR2 reads YSYEKL. The CDR3 runs to 16 residues.

V usage is TRBV27 and J usage is TRBJ1-4; D perhaps matches TRBD1 (6 bases). The CDR3 is made up of 13 amino acids. The germline V gene encodes CDR1 MNHEY and CDR2 SMNVEV (reference sequence). Trimming pared 5 bases from V and 7 bases from J, leaving 11 bases between. CDR3 bases: TGTGCCAGCAGTGCAGGGGAAGGTGAAAAACTGTTTTTT. This sequence encodes CASSAGEGEKLFF.

This chain connects TRBV5-1 to TRBJ2-1, with 7 bases lining up with TRBD1. Per germline, CDR1 SGHRS and CDR2 YFSETQ. This CDR3 is built from 15 residues. Germline trimming cut 0 bases from V and 3 bases from J; bases unmatched to any gene: 3. The CDR3 coding sequence is TGCGCCAGCAGCTTGGCTTGGACAGGCTACAATGAGCAGTTCTTC. The encoded protein is CASSLAWTGYNEQFF.

This chain joins TRBV5-6 and TRBJ1-4; 8 bases map to TRBD1. Losses at the gene ends were 2 bases for V and 7 bases for J; bases not matched to a gene: 4. Per germline, CDR1 SGHDT and CDR2 YYEEEE. This CDR3 is 14 amino acids long. The CDR3 coding sequence is TGTGCCAGCAGCTTTGGACAGGGCGGTGAAAAACTGTTTTTT. This translates into CASSFGQGGEKLFF. Based on the CDR3 plus reference TRBV5-6 and TRBJ1-4, the full variable domain is DAGVTQSPTHLIKTRGQQVTLRCSPKSGHDTVSWYQQALGQGPQFIFQYYEEEERQRGNFPDRFSGHQFPNYSSELNVNALLLGDSALYLCASSFGQGGEKLFFGSGTQLSVL.

The chain uses TRBV12-3 or TRBV12-4 and TRBJ1-6; a possible D gene is TRBD1 (5 bases). This CDR3 has 13 amino acids. Trimming shortened V by 6 bases and J by 8 bases, and 11 bases separated the two germline ends. The CDR3 bases are TGTGCCAGCAGCTCGAGACAGCATTCACCCCTCCACTTT. This translates into CASSSRQHSPLHF.

The rearrangement joins TRBV3-1 (or the pseudogene TRBV3-2) to TRBJ2-7; possible D gene TRBD2, 5 bases. There are 16 residues in the CDR3. Germline CDR1 reads LGHDT; CDR2 reads YNNKEL (reference sequence). V was clipped by 0 bases and J by 0 bases, with 12 bases between them. In DNA form, the CDR3 reads TGTGCCAGCAGCCAAGATGGGCGGGCGCCCTCCTACGAGCAGTACTTC. It yields the protein CASSQDGRAPSYEQYF.

The CDR3 bases are TGCGCCAGCAGCCAAGATCAGGGGAACTTATACGAGCAGTACTTC. This codes for CASSQDQGNLYEQYF. The chain is built from TRBV4-3 and TRBJ2-7; D may be TRBD1 (6 bases). CDR3 size: 15 residues. Deletions cut 0 bases from V and 4 bases from J, with 13 bases between. CDR1 LGHNA and CDR2 YSLEER come from the germline V gene.

V usage is TRBV7-2 and J usage is TRBJ2-7; 8 bases agree with TRBD2. V gave up 3 bases and J gave up 6 bases; unmatched junction bases: 16. The CDR3 sequence is 17 residues long. CDR1 is SGHTA and CDR2 is FQGNSA in the germline V gene. The CDR3 DNA sequence: TGTGCCAGCAGCTTCCCCCCGGGGGGTAGCGGGGTGGGCGAGCAGTACTTC. Encoded protein: CASSFPPGGSGVGEQYF.

On this clone itself: The junction departs from the called germline gene at one end, perhaps through a read error. V is TRBV12-3 or TRBV12-4 and J is TRBJ2-4, with a weak D call TRBD2 (6 bases). This CDR3 contains 12 residues. For the CDR3, the DNA is TGTGCCAGCAGTTTTACGAGTCGGGACTTGCACTTC. This gives the protein CASSFTSRDLHF.

This rearrangement joins TRBV7-8 to TRBJ1-5; no firm D call. The germline gives CDR1 SGHVS, CDR2 FQNEAQ. This CDR3 has 18 amino acids. Trimming cost V 1 base and J 0 bases, with 16 bases left between them. The CDR3 nucleotides read TGTGCCAGCAGCTTAGGCACAGTCGAGTTTTATAGCAATCAGCCCCAGCATTTT. This codes for CASSLGTVEFYSNQPQHF.

This sequence joins TRBV7-2 and TRBJ2-1; 7 nucleotides agree with TRBD1. Germline-derived CDR1 and CDR2 are SGHTA and FQGNSA. The CDR3 runs to 17 residues. Trimming took 2 bases from V and 3 from J; bases not matched to a gene: 10. The CDR3 DNA reads as TGTGCCAGCAGCTTAACCTTACAGGGGAAGCACTACAATGAGCAGTTCTTC. It is translated as CASSLTLQGKHYNEQFF. The whole variable domain, remainder taken from reference TRBV7-2 and TRBJ2-1, is GAGVSQSPSNKVTEKGKDVELRCDPISGHTALYWYRQSLGQGLEFLIYFQGNSAPDKSGLPSDRFSAERTGGSVSTLTIQRTQQEDSAVYLCASSLTLQGKHYNEQFFGPGTRLTVL.

The rearrangement joins TRBV20-1 to TRBJ2-7, with 8 bases aligning to TRBD1. The CDR3 contains 13 residues. The V segment lost 3 bases and the J segment 3 bases; nucleotides outside the gene matches: 4. Germline values: CDR1 DFQATT, CDR2 SNEGSKA (reference sequence). CDR3 region: CSASPGQGYEQYF. CDR3 bases: TGCAGTGCTAGTCCCGGACAGGGCTACGAGCAGTACTTC.

V and J are TRBV11-1 and TRBJ2-7, with 9 positions matching TRBD1. Trimming removed 2 bases from V and 0 bases from J; junction bases left unmatched: 5. Per the germline V gene, CDR1 is SGHAT and CDR2 is FQDESV (reference sequence). This CDR3 contains 16 residues. In DNA, the CDR3 is TGTGCCAGCAGCTTACTCGAGACAGGGGGCTCCTACGAGCAGTACTTC. Its protein product is CASSLLETGGSYEQYF.

The sample holds one count of this clone. The chain uses TRBV3-1 (or the pseudogene TRBV3-2) and TRBJ1-2, with a tentative D call TRBD1 (5 bases). The CDR3 runs 11 residues. Germline V gene lookup returns CDR1 LGHDT and CDR2 YNNKEL (reference sequence). The V and J ends lost 3 bases and 7 bases respectively, with 6 bases between them. In DNA form, the CDR3 reads TGTGCCAGCAGCCAGGGGCTTGGCTACACCTTC. This encodes CASSQGLGYTF.

The CDR3: CASSQPNRGRFSPLHF. CDR3 bases: TGCGCCAGCAGCCAACCGAACAGGGGGCGCTTTTCACCCCTCCACTTT. V gene TRBV4-1 combines with J gene TRBJ1-6, with 9 bases that match TRBD1. The trim removed 2 bases at V and 9 bases at J, leaving 8 bases unmatched. This CDR3 is 16 amino acids long. CDR1 and CDR2 (germline): MGHRA, YSYEKL.

The chain joins TRBV5-1 to TRBJ1-3; 10 nucleotides agree with TRBD1. Losses at the gene ends were 4 bases for V and 2 bases for J; bases not matched to a gene: 15. The germline V gene has CDR1 SGHRS and CDR2 YFSETQ. The CDR3 totals 19 residues. In nucleotides, the CDR3 is TGCGCCAGCAGCCGAAGGCCGTTGGGACAGGGGACGACTGGAAACACCATATATTTT. It is translated as CASSRRPLGQGTTGNTIYF.

This chain uses TRBV3-1 (or the pseudogene TRBV3-2) with TRBJ2-7; 10 nucleotides agree with TRBD2. Per germline, CDR1 LGHDT and CDR2 YNNKEL (reference sequence). The CDR3 runs 15 residues. Trimming at V came to 4 bases and at J to 4 bases, leaving 7 bases not matched to a gene. The CDR3 region is CASSRSGGVRYEQYF. The CDR3, as DNA: TGTGCCAGCAGCCGCAGCGGGGGGGTCCGGTACGAGCAGTACTTC.

V is TRBV29-1 and J is TRBJ2-3; a possible D gene is TRBD2 (6 bases). V lost 0 bases and J lost 0, with 13 bases in between. Germline lookup yields CDR1 SQVTM and CDR2 ANQGSEA. The CDR3 is 16 residues long. CDR3 nucleotides: TGCAGCGTTGAAGATCCCGAGGGGACTAGCACAGATACGCAGTATTTT. It translates to CSVEDPEGTSTDTQYF.

The chain uses TRBV7-9 and TRBJ2-3; 12 nucleotides line up with TRBD2. The junction had 5 bases not matched to a gene; V was cut back by 5 bases and J by 5 bases. This CDR3 has 15 amino acids. Germline loops: CDR1 SEHNR, CDR2 FQNEAQ (reference sequence). The CDR3 DNA reads TGTGCCAGCAGCACGGGACTAGCGGGTGAAGATACGCAGTATTTT. Encoded protein: CASSTGLAGEDTQYF.

The rearrangement links TRBV5-6 to TRBJ1-6, with D maybe TRBD1 (6 bases). This CDR3 is 15 amino acids long. Trimming cost V 0 bases and J 7 bases, with 11 bases left between them. Germline-derived CDR1 and CDR2 are SGHDT and YYEEEE. The CDR3 DNA follows: TGTGCCAGCAGCTTGGCGGCAGGGGTGAATTCACCCCTCCACTTT. It specifies CASSLAAGVNSPLHF.

This clone has only one observation. The rearrangement links TRBV9 to TRBJ1-2, with TRBD1 as a possible D gene (5 bases). The V gene's germline CDR1 is SGDLS and CDR2 YYNGEE. Trimming took 0 bases from V and 4 from J, leaving 10 bases between them. The CDR3 is 14 residues long. For the CDR3, the DNA is TGTGCCAGCAGCGTAGGAACAGGAACCTATGGCTACACCTTC. Its translation: CASSVGTGTYGYTF.

The rearrangement links TRBV5-6 to TRBJ1-1; weak D call: TRBD1 (5 bases). The CDR3 has 13 residues. Trimming pared 2 bases from V and 5 bases from J, leaving 10 bases between. CDR1 SGHDT and CDR2 YYEEEE come from the germline V gene. The CDR3 is CASSLGASTEAFF. The DNA for the CDR3 is TGTGCCAGCAGCTTAGGGGCCAGTACTGAAGCTTTCTTT.

The rearrangement links TRBV7-8 to TRBJ1-2; 7 nucleotides align to TRBD1. V shed 5 bases and J 7 bases; nucleotides not matched to a gene: 19. This CDR3 has 17 amino acids. Germline loops: CDR1 SGHVS, CDR2 FQNEAQ. Here the CDR3 reads CASSRTQHLTGISGYTF. CDR3 sequence (DNA): TGTGCCAGCAGCCGAACACAGCATTTGACAGGGATATCTGGCTACACCTTC.

Comments on this clone: This may come from a read error, since a much larger clone is one base off. Distinct nucleotide sequences in the sample also encode this CDR3. V usage is TRBV4-2 and J usage is TRBJ2-1; maybe TRBD1 (5 bases). V was clipped by 0 bases and J by 4 bases, with 10 bases between them. This CDR3 spans 15 amino acids. Germline V CDR1 and CDR2: LGHNA, YNFKEQ. The CDR3 is CASSQDLQVYNEQFF. The DNA for the CDR3 is TGTGCCAGCAGCCAAGATTTACAGGTATACAATGAGCAGTTCTTC.